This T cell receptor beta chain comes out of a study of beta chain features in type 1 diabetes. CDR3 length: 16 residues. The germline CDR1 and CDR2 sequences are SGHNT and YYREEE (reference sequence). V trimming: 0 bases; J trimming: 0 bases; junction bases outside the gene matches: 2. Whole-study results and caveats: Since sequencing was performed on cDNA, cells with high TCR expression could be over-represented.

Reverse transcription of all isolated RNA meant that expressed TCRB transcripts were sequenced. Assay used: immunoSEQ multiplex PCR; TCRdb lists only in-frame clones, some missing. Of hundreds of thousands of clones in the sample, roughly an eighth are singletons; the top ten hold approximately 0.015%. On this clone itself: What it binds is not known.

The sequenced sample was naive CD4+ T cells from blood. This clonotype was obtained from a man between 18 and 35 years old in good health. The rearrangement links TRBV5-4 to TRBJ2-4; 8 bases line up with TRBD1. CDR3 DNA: TGTGCCAGCAGCTTGGGGACAGGGAGAGCCAAAAACATTCAGTACTTC. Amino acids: CASSLGTGRAKNIQYF.